The 5 T cell receptor beta chains reported below all come from one sample, sequenced in a study of blood T cell repertoires in COVID-19. The assay was immunoSEQ multiplex PCR, and TCRdb's table has in-frame clones only and misses some. The table records tens of thousands of clones, approximately 80% of them present only once. The sample was peripheral blood. All receptors derive from a man aged 30 to 39 with COVID-19, enrolled during active disease.

On this clone itself: Other DNA sequences within the sample encode an identical CDR3. This sequence joins TRBV2 and TRBJ2-7, with 10 nucleotides matching TRBD2. Losses at the gene ends were 3 bases for V and 4 bases for J; bases not matched to a gene: 3. Per the germline V gene, CDR1 is SNHLY and CDR2 is FYNNEI. The CDR3 loop spans 14 amino acids. CDR3: CASSESSGRYEQYF. The CDR3 bases are TGTGCCAGCAGTGAGTCTAGCGGGAGATACGAGCAGTACTTC. Full variable domain (remainder filled in from reference TRBV2 and TRBJ2-7): EPEVTQTPSHQVTQMGQEVILRCVPISNHLYFYWYRQILGQKVEFLVSFYNNEISEKSEIFDDQFSVERPDGSNFTLKIRSTKLEDSAMYFCASSESSGRYEQYFGPGTRLTVT.

J is TRBJ2-7 and V is TRBV18; D is unresolved. CDR3 length: 13 residues. V was trimmed by 3 bases and J by 3 bases, leaving 9 bases between them. CDR1 KGHSH and CDR2 LQKENI come from the germline V gene. In DNA, the CDR3 is TGTGCCAGCTCACCCGGGTTAGGCTACGAGCAGTACTTC. Amino acid sequence: CASSPGLGYEQYF. The entire variable domain, with the rest obtained from reference TRBV18 and TRBJ2-7, is as follows: NAGVMQNPRHLVRRRGQEARLRCSPMKGHSHVYWYRQLPEEGLKFMVYLQKENIIDESGMPKERFSAEFPKEGPSILRIQQVVRGDSAAYFCASSPGLGYEQYFGPGTRLTVT.

The gene calls are TRBV5-4 and TRBJ1-2; D gene ambiguous. Trimming removed 7 bases from V and 3 bases from J, with 10 bases in between. This CDR3 comprises 12 residues. The germline gives CDR1 SGHNT, CDR2 YYREEE (reference sequence). In DNA, the CDR3 is TGTGCCAGCGCTAGGGAGGACTATGGCTACACCTTC. This sequence encodes CASAREDYGYTF. The entire variable domain, with the rest obtained from reference TRBV5-4 and TRBJ1-2, is as follows: ETGVTQSPTHLIKTRGQQVTLRCSSQSGHNTVSWYQQALGQGPQFIFQYYREEENGRGNFPPRFSGLQFPNYSSELNVNALELDDSALYLCASAREDYGYTFGSGTRLTVV.

The genes are TRBV4-2 and TRBJ2-7; D perhaps matches TRBD1 (7 bases). CDR3 length equals 15 residues. Trimming removed 4 bases from V and 5 bases from J, with 18 bases in between. Germline CDR1 and CDR2: LGHNA and YNFKEQ. In DNA form, the CDR3 reads TGTGCCAGCAGCCCCATGGAGGGGGCGCTGAACGAGCAGTACTTC. Translated: CASSPMEGALNEQYF.

The CDR3 coding sequence is TGTGCCAGCAGCGTAGGGTCTGGGGGGAGCAATCAGCCCCAGCATTTT. Amino acid sequence: CASSVGSGGSNQPQHF. The gene calls are TRBV9 and TRBJ1-5; a weak D match, TRBD1 (5 bases). V was trimmed by 0 bases and J by 1 base, leaving 11 bases between them. The CDR3 length is 16 residues. Germline CDR1 reads SGDLS; CDR2 reads YYNGEE.